The clone carrying this T cell receptor beta chain was seen many times. Library preparation (for TCRbeta) was performed with unique molecular identifiers. Via MiXCR, TCRdb re-called the PCR reads, giving one row per CDR3 protein. The table includes about 230,000 distinct CDR3 sequences, about 11% detected once. This record belongs to a study of T-cell reconstitution after alpha-beta-depleted transplantation in children. With V trimmed by 0 bases and J by 4 bases, 1 base remained unmatched. Germline V gene lookup returns CDR1 LGHNA and CDR2 YSLEER. The CDR3 is 15 residues long. The clonotype was recovered from a human donor who donated a stem cell graft to a child with acute lymphoblastic leukemia. Sequences were derived from PBMCs from the stem cell graft donor, sampled from the stem cell graft. This chain uses TRBV4-3 with TRBJ2-3; 10 bases map to TRBD2. The CDR3 region is CASSQEGTSADTQYF. CDR3 nucleotide sequence: TGCGCCAGCAGCCAAGAGGGGACTAGCGCAGATACGCAGTATTTT.